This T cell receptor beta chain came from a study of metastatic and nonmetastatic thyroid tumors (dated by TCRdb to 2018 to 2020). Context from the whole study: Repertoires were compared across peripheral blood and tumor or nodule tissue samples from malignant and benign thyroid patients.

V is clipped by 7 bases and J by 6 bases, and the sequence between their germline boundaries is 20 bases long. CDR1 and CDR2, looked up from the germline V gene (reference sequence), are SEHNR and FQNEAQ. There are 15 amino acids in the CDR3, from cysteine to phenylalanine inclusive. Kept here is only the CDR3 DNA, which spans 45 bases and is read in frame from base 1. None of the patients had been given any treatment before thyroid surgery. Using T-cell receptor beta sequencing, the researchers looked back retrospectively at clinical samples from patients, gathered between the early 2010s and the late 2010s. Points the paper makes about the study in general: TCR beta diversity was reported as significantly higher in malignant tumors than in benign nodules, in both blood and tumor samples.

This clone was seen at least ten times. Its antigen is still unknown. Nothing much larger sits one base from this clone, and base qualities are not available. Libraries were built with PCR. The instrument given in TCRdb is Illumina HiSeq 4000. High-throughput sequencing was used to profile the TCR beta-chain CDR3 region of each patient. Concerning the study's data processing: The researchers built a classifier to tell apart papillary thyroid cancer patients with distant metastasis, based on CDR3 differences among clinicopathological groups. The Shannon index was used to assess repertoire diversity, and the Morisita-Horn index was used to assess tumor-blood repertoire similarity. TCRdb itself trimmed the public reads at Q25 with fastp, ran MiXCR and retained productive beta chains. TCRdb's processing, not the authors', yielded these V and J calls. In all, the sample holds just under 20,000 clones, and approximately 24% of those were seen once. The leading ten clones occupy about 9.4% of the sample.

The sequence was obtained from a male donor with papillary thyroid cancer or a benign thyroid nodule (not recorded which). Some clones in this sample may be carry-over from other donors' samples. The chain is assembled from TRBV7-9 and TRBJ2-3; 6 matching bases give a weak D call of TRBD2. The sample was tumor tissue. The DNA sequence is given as TGTGCCAGCACCCGCTTAGGGACTCCTGGGGATACGCAGTATTTT. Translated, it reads CASTRLGTPGDTQYF. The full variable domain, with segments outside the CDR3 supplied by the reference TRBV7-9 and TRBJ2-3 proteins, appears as DTGVSQNPRHKITKRGQNVTFRCDPISEHNRLYWYRQTLGQGPEFLTYFQNEAQLEKSRLLSDRFSAERPKGSFSTLEIQRTEQGDSAMYLCASTRLGTPGDTQYFGPGTRLTVL.